The entry below gives a single T cell receptor beta chain sequence along with its context. The germline gives CDR1 SGHAT, CDR2 FQNNGV. This CDR3 spans 16 amino acids. After removal of 3 bases from V and 8 bases from J, the junction contained 11 bases not matched to a gene. Repertoires were generated with immunoSEQ multiplex PCR, while TCRdb's copy carries only in-frame clones and drops some. The table has about 380,000 clones, roughly 94% seen once. This sample stems from a study of shared T cell receptors in the human thymus. This clonotype was sampled from a human donor. Material: thymocytes. This chain uses TRBV11-2 with TRBJ2-2; TRBD1 matches at 8 bases. The CDR3 reads CASSFRKTGEIGELFF. CDR3 bases: TGTGCCAGCAGCTTTAGGAAGACAGGGGAGATTGGGGAGCTGTTTTTT.